This T cell receptor (beta chain) was captured in a study of cytomegalovirus exposure and HLA in healthy donors. About the research overall: Out of 398 genotyped donors, roughly 83% belonged to the Caucasian-associated ancestry cluster. Regarding the study as a whole: The availability of immune exposure information extended only to CMV serostatus. The later analysis indicated that the majority of CMV-associated TCR beta chains appeared HLA-restricted.

The CDR3 is made up of 15 amino acids. Germline-derived CDR1 and CDR2 are SGHTA and FQGNSA. The germline V and J ends were trimmed by 1 base and 4 bases, with 11 bases remaining between them. Vbeta (60) and Jbeta (13) primers were used in the PCR. Data came from immunoSEQ multiplex PCR; TCRdb stores just in-frame clones and leaves some out. Among about 150,000 clones listed, around 75% were seen once. Points on this clone: Its antigen is still unknown.

Sequenced input: PBMCs. The rearrangement joins TRBV7-2 to TRBJ1-3; D remains unclear. The clonotype originates from a male donor in good health and CMV-seronegative. This chain's CDR3 is CASSLEYGGGNTIYF. CDR3 DNA sequence: TGTGCCAGCAGCTTAGAATATGGTGGCGGAAACACCATATATTTT.